The entry that follows covers one TCR beta chain sequence. The V gene end was trimmed by 6 bases and the J gene end by 8 bases; junction bases not matched to a gene: 7. CDR3 length: 14 amino acids. Germline assignment: CDR1 LNHDA and CDR2 SQIVND (reference sequence). Profiling relied on immunoSEQ multiplex PCR, and the TCRdb table lists in-frame clones only, not all of them. The sample lists 75,000 to 100,000 clones; roughly 82% were seen once. This sample was taken from a study of OX40 agonist ivuxolimab in advanced cancers. Patients were ineligible given autoimmune disease history or systemic immunosuppression. Blood was sampled at baseline, cycle 4 day 1, and cycle 7 day 1.

The receptor comes from an adult with an advanced solid tumor such as melanoma, head and neck, liver or kidney cancer. The chain joins TRBV19 to TRBJ1-6; 7 bases map to TRBD1. The starting material was CD4+ or CD8+ T cells sorted from blood, obtained in a trial of the OX40 agonist ivuxolimab. CDR3 protein: CASRSTGTDSPLHF. As DNA, the CDR3 is TGTGCCAGTAGGTCGACAGGGACGGATTCACCCCTCCACTTT. Using reference TRBV19 and TRBJ1-6 for the parts outside the CDR3, the full variable domain is DGGITQSPKYLFRKEGQNVTLSCEQNLNHDAMYWYRQDPGQGLRLIYYSQIVNDFQKGDIAEGYSVSREKKESFPLTVTSAQKNPTAFYLCASRSTGTDSPLHFGNGTRLTVT.